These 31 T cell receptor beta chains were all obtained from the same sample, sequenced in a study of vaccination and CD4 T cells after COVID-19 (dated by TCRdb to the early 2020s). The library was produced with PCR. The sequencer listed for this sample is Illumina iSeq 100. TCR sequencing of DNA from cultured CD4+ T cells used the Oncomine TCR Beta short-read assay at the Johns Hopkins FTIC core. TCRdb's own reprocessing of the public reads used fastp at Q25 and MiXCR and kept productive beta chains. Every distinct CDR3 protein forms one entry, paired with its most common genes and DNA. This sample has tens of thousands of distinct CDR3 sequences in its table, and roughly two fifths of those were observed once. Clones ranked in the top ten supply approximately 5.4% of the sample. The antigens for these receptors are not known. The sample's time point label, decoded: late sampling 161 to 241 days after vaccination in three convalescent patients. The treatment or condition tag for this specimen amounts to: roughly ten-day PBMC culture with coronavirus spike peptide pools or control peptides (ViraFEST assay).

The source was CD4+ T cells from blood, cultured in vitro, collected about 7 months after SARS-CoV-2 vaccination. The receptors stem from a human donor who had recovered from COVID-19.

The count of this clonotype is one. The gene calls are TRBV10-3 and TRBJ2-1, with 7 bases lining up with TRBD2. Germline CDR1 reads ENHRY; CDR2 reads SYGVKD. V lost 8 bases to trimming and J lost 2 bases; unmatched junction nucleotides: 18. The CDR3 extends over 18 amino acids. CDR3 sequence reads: CAISTLAAAGGTYNEQFF. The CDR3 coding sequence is TGTGCCATCTCGACCCTAGCGGCTGCAGGAGGGACCTACAATGAGCAGTTCTTC.

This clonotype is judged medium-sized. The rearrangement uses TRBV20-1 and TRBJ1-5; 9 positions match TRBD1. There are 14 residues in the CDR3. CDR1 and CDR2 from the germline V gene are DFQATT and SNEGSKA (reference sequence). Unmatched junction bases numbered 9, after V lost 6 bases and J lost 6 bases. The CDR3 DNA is TGCAGTGCAAACTCCGGGACAGGGATTCAGCCCCAGCATTTT. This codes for CSANSGTGIQPQHF.

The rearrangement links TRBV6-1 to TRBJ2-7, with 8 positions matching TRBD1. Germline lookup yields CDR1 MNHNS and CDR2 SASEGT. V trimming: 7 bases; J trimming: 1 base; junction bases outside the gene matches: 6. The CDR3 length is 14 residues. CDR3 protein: CASTEDRGSYEQYF. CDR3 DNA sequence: TGTGCCAGCACCGAAGACAGGGGATCCTACGAGCAGTACTTC.

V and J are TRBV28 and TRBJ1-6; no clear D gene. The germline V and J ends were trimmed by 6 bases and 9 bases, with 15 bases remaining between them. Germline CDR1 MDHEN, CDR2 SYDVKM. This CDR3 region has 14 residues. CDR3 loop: CASSGPISLSPLHF. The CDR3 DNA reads TGTGCCAGCAGCGGACCGATCTCTCTTTCACCCCTCCACTTT.

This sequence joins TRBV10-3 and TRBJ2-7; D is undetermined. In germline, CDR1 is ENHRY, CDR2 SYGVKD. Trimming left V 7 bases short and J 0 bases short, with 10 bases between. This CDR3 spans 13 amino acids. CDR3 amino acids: CAIKSPGSYEQYF. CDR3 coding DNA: TGTGCCATCAAGAGTCCTGGCTCCTACGAGCAGTACTTC.

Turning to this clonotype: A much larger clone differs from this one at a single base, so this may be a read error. CDR3 amino acids: CTSSLGGGGHSPLHF. CDR3 bases: TGTACCAGCAGCCTGGGGGGTGGAGGGCATTCACCCCTCCACTTT. This chain uses TRBV7-2 with TRBJ1-6; the D gene is possibly TRBD1 (5 bases). V was trimmed by 5 bases and J by 8 bases, leaving 16 bases between them. Germline assignment: CDR1 SGHTA and CDR2 FQGNSA. This CDR3 spans 15 amino acids. The entire variable domain, with the rest obtained from reference TRBV7-2 and TRBJ1-6, is as follows: GAGVSQSPSNKVTEKGKDVELRCDPISGHTALYWYRQSLGQGLEFLIYFQGNSAPDKSGLPSDRFSAERTGGSVSTLTIQRTQQEDSAVYLCTSSLGGGGHSPLHFGNGTRLTVT.

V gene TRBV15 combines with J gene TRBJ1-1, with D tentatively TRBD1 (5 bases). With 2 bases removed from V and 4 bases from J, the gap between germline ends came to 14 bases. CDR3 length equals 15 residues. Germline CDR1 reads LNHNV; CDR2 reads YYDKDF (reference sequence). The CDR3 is CATSRLHEGRTEAFF. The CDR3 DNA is TGTGCCACCAGCAGACTACATGAGGGGCGCACTGAAGCTTTCTTT.

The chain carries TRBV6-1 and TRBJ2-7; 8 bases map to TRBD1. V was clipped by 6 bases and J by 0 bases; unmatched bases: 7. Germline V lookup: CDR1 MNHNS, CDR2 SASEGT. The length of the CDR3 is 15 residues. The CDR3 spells CASRRDRGDSYEQYF. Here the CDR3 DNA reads TGTGCCAGCAGACGCGACAGGGGTGACTCCTACGAGCAGTACTTC.

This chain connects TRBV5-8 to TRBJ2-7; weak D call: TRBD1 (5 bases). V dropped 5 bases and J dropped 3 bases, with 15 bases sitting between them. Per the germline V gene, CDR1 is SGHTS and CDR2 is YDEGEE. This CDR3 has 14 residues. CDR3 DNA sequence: TGTGCCAGCAGGCCCCGAAGGGGCTTCTACGAGCAGTACTTC. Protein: CASRPRRGFYEQYF.

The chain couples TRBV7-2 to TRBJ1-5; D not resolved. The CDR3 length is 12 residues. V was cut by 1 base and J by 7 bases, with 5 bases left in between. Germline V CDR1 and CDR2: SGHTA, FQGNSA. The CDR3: CASSLGSQPQHF. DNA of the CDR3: TGTGCCAGCAGCTTAGGAAGCCAGCCCCAGCATTTT.

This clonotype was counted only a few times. CDR3 region: CASSYGRSYKNIQYF. The CDR3 region has the DNA TGTGCCAGCAGTTATGGGCGATCCTACAAAAACATTCAGTACTTC. This chain links TRBV6-5 with TRBJ2-4; no clear D gene. V was pared by 3 bases and J by 3 bases, with 12 bases between. This CDR3 is built from 15 residues. Germline V gene lookup returns CDR1 MNHEY and CDR2 SVGAGI.

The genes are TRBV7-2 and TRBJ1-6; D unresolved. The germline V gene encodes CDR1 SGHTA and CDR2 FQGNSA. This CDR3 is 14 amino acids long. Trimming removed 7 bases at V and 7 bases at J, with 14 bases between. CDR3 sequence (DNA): TGTGCCAGCATTGGCGCCGATGGCAATTCACCCCTCCACTTT. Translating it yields CASIGADGNSPLHF.

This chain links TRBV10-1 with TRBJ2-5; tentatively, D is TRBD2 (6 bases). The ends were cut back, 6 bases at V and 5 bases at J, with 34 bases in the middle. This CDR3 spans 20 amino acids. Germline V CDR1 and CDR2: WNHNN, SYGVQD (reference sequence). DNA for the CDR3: TGCGCCAGCAGAACCACCCGCGGGACGGCGATAAAATCCGAGAGGGAGACCCAGTACTTC. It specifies CASRTTRGTAIKSERETQYF.

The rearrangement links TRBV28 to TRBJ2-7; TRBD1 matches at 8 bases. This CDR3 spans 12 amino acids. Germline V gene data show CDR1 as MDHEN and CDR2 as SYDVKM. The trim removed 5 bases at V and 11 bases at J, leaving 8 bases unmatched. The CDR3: CASSLGQTGEYF. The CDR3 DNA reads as TGTGCCAGCAGTCTCGGCCAGACAGGGGAGTACTTC.

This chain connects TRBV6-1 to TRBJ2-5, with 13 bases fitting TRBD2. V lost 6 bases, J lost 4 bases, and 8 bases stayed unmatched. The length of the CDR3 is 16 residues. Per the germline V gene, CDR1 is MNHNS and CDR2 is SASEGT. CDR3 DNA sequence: TGTGCCAGCAGGGGGACTAGCGGGAATCGAGGAGAGACCCAGTACTTC. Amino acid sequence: CASRGTSGNRGETQYF.

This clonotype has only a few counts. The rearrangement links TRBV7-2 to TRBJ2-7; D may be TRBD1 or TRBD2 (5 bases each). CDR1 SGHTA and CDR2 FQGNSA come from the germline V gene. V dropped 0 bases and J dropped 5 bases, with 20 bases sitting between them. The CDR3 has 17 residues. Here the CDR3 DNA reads TGTGCCAGCAGCTTAGCGATTAGGGGACGGGAACGGGACGAGCAGTACTTC. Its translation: CASSLAIRGRERDEQYF. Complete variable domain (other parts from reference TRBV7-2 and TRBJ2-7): GAGVSQSPSNKVTEKGKDVELRCDPISGHTALYWYRQSLGQGLEFLIYFQGNSAPDKSGLPSDRFSAERTGGSVSTLTIQRTQQEDSAVYLCASSLAIRGRERDEQYFGPGTRLTVT.

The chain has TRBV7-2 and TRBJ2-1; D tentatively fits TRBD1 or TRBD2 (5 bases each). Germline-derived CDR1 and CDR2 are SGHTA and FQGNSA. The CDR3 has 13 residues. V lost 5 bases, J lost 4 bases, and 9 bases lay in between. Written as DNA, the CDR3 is TGTGCCAGCAGCCGGGGCCAGTACAATGAGCAGTTCTTC. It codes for CASSRGQYNEQFF.

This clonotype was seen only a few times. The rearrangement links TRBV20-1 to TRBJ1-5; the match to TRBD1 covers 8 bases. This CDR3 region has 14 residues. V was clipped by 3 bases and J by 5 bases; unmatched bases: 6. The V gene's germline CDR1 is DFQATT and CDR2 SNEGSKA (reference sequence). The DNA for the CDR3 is TGCAGTGCTAGGTCCGGGACAGGACATCAGCCCCAGCATTTT. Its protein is CSARSGTGHQPQHF.

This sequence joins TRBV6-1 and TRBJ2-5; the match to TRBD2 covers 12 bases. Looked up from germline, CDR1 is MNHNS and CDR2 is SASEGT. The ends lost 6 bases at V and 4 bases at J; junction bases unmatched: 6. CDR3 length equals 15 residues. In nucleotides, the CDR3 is TGTGCCAGCAGACCACCGGGACTAGCGGGAGAGACCCAGTACTTC. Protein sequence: CASRPPGLAGETQYF.

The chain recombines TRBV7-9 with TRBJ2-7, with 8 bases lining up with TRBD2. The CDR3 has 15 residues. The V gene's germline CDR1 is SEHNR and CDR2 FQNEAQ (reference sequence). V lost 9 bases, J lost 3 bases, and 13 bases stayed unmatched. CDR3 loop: CASQAEAGEHYEQYF. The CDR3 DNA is TGTGCCAGTCAAGCGGAAGCGGGAGAGCACTACGAGCAGTACTTC.

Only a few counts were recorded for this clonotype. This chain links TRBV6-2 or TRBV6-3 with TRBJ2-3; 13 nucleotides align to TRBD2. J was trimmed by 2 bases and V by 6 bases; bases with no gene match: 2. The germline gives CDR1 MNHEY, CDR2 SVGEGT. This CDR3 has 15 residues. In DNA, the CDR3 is TGTGCCAGCAGACTAGCGGGAGGGCACACAGATACGCAGTATTTT. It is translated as CASRLAGGHTDTQYF.

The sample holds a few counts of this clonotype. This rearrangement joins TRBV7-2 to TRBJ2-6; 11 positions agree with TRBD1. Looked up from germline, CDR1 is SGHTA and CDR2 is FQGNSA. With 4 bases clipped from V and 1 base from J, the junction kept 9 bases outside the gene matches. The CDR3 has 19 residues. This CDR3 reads CASSSTPGTGGSGANVLTF. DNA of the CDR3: TGTGCCAGCAGCTCGACCCCCGGGACAGGGGGGTCTGGGGCCAACGTCCTGACTTTC. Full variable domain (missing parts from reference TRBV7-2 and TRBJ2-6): GAGVSQSPSNKVTEKGKDVELRCDPISGHTALYWYRQSLGQGLEFLIYFQGNSAPDKSGLPSDRFSAERTGGSVSTLTIQRTQQEDSAVYLCASSSTPGTGGSGANVLTFGAGSRLTVL.

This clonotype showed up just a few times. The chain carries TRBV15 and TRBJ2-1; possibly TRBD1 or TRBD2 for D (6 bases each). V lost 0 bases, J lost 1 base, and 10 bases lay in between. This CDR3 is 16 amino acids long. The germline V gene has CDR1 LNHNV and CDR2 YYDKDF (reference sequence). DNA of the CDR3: TGTGCCACCAGCAGAGATCGGGGGCCGTCCTACAATGAGCAGTTCTTC. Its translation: CATSRDRGPSYNEQFF.

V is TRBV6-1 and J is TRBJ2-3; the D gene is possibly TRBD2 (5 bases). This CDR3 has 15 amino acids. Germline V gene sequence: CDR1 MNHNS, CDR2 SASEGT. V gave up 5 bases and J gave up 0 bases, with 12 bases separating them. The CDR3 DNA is TGTGCCAGCAGTACCAAGCGGTCTAGCACAGATACGCAGTATTTT. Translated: CASSTKRSSTDTQYF.

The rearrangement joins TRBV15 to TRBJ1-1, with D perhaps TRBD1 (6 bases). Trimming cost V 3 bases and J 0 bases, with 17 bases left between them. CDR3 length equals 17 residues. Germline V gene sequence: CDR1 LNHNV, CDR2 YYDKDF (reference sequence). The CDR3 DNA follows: TGTGCCACCAGCAGGGGACACTTTGGGGGCTTGAACACTGAAGCTTTCTTT. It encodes CATSRGHFGGLNTEAFF. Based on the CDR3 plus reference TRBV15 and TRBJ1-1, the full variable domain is DAMVIQNPRYQVTQFGKPVTLSCSQTLNHNVMYWYQQKSSQAPKLLFHYYDKDFNNEADTPDNFQSRRPNTSFCFLDIRSPGLGDTAMYLCATSRGHFGGLNTEAFFGQGTRLTVV.

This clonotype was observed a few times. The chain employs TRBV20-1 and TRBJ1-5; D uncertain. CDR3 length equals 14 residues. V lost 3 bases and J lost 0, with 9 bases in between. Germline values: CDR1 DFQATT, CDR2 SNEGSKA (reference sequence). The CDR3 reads CSASRGYSNQPQHF. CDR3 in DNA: TGCAGTGCTAGTCGGGGTTATAGCAATCAGCCCCAGCATTTT.

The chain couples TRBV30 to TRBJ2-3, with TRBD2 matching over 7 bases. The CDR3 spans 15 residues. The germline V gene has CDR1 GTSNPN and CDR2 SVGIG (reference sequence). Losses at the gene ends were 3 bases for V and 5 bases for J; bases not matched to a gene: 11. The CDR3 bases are TGTGCCTGGAGAAGGGGCGGGAGTAATGTAGATACGCAGTATTTT. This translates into CAWRRGGSNVDTQYF.

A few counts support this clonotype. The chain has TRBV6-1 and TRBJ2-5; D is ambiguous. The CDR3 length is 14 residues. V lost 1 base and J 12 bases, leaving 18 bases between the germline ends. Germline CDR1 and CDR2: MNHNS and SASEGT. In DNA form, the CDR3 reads TGTGCCAGCAGTGAAGTCGCAGCCGAGGATCGGGAGTACTTC. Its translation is CASSEVAAEDREYF.

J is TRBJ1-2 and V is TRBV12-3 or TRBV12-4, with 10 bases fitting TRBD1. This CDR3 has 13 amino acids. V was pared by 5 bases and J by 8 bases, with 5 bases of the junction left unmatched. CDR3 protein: CASSADRGHGYTF. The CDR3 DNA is TGTGCCAGCAGTGCTGACAGGGGGCACGGCTACACCTTC.

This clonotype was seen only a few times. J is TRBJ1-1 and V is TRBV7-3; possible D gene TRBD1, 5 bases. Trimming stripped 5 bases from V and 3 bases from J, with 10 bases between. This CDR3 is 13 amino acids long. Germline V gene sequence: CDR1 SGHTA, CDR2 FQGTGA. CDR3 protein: CASSRDGYTEAFF. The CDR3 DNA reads TGTGCCAGCAGCCGGGACGGGTACACTGAAGCTTTCTTT.

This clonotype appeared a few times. CDR3 bases: TGTGCCAGCAGTGAAGCGGACTTGCCTGAAGCTTTCTTT. Translated, it gives CASSEADLPEAFF. The gene calls are TRBV6-1 and TRBJ1-1; no clear D gene. Trimming pared 0 bases from V and 6 bases from J, leaving 8 bases between. This CDR3 spans 13 amino acids. CDR1 is MNHNS, CDR2 SASEGT, per germline.